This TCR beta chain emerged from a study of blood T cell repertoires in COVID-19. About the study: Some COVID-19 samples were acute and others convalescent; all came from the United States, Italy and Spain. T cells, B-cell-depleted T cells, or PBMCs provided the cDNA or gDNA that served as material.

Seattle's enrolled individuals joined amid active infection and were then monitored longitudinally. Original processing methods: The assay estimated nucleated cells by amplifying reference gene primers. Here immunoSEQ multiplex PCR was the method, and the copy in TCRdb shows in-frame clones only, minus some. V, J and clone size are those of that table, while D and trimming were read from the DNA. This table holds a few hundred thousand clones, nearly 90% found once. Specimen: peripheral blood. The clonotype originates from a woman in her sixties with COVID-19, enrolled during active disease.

DNA for the CDR3: TGCGCCAGCAGCTTGGTAACTAGCGGAGACCTGGAGACCCAGTACTTC. Translation gives CASSLVTSGDLETQYF. The J gene is TRBJ2-5, the V gene TRBV5-1, with 8 bases fitting TRBD2. The V gene's germline CDR1 is SGHRS and CDR2 YFSETQ. V was pared by 0 bases and J by 5 bases, with 9 bases of the junction left unmatched. There are 16 residues in the CDR3.